These 29 T cell receptor beta chains came from one sample sequenced in a study of identical twins. TCRdb itself ran the 5' RACE reads through MiXCR, one entry per CDR3 protein. Of around 690,000 distinct CDR3 sequences detected, over 20% appear once; the ten largest clones hold 4.3%. These data were likewise used in another study, on T cells expressing NK-cell markers.

The source material was PBMCs. Receptor source: a woman aged 18-35 years in good health.

The chain is built from TRBV5-6 and TRBJ2-7, with TRBD2 as a possible D gene (6 bases). The CDR3 runs to 15 residues. Per germline, CDR1 SGHDT and CDR2 YYEEEE. The V end was cut by 7 bases, the J end by 3 bases, with 20 bases between. CDR3 amino acids: CASFALRRGFYEQYF. DNA for the CDR3: TGTGCCAGCTTCGCCCTCCGACGGGGGTTCTACGAGCAGTACTTC.

This rearrangement joins TRBV20-1 to TRBJ2-3; D remains unclear. The length of the CDR3 is 12 residues. V was trimmed by 5 bases and J by 1 base, leaving 7 bases between them. Per the germline V gene, CDR1 is DFQATT and CDR2 is SNEGSKA (reference sequence). The CDR3 DNA follows: TGCAGTGCTCCCGAAGGCACAGATACGCAGTATTTT. Amino acids: CSAPEGTDTQYF.

The gene calls are TRBV20-1 and TRBJ2-1; TRBD2 aligns across 11 bases. CDR3 length: 16 residues. The germline V gene encodes CDR1 DFQATT and CDR2 SNEGSKA (reference sequence). V lost 2 bases, J lost 7 bases, and 10 bases stayed unmatched. CDR3 DNA sequence: TGCAGTGCTAGACTAAACGCCGGGACTAGCGGAAATGAGCAGTTCTTC. Its translation is CSARLNAGTSGNEQFF.

This clonotype has just a few counts. The chain is built from TRBV27 and TRBJ1-2; D is uncertain. This CDR3 comprises 11 residues. The V gene's germline CDR1 is MNHEY and CDR2 SMNVEV (reference sequence). Trimming removed 6 bases from V and 8 bases from J, with 10 bases in between. The CDR3 protein is CASRSLVGYTF. The DNA of the CDR3 is TGTGCCAGCAGAAGCTTGGTCGGCTACACCTTC.

This clonotype appeared a few times. The V gene is TRBV7-8, the J gene TRBJ1-1; D is uncertain. This CDR3 is built from 13 residues. Germline CDR1 reads SGHVS; CDR2 reads FQNEAQ. The V and J ends lost 8 bases and 4 bases respectively, with 14 bases between them. Here the CDR3 DNA reads TGTGCCAGCTTAGCAGGTGGTATCACTGAAGCTTTCTTT. Amino acid sequence: CASLAGGITEAFF.

This clonotype occurred a few times. The CDR3, as DNA: TGTGCCAGCAGCTCGGGACTGAGCCTCTACGAGCAGTACTTC. Protein product: CASSSGLSLYEQYF. This rearrangement joins TRBV5-5 to TRBJ2-7, with a weak D call TRBD2 (6 bases). V lost 3 bases to trimming and J lost 3 bases, with 13 bases between them. The CDR3 loop spans 14 amino acids. Germline V CDR1 and CDR2: SGHKS, YYEKEE (reference sequence).

The genes are TRBV7-2 and TRBJ2-5; TRBD2 might be the D (5 bases). The ends were cut back, 3 bases at V and 6 bases at J, with 11 bases in the middle. The CDR3 runs 13 residues. Germline CDR1 SGHTA, CDR2 FQGNSA. The CDR3 DNA reads TGTGCCAGCAGCTTCCGAGGGAGACAGACCCAGTACTTC. This codes for CASSFRGRQTQYF.

The count of this clonotype is one. The chain uses TRBV20-1 and TRBJ2-1; D uncertain. Trimming cost V 0 bases and J 3 bases, with 9 bases left between them. This CDR3 comprises 14 residues. Germline CDR1 is DFQATT and CDR2 is SNEGSKA (reference sequence). The CDR3 sequence is CSARDRSRYNEQFF. The CDR3 DNA reads TGCAGTGCTAGAGACCGATCCCGCTACAATGAGCAGTTCTTC.

This clonotype was detected a few times. The rearrangement uses TRBV12-3 or TRBV12-4 and TRBJ2-1; a possible D gene is TRBD2 (5 bases). The CDR3 runs 13 residues. V was trimmed by 4 bases and J by 11 bases, leaving 15 bases between them. The CDR3 reads CASSYDLRGKQFF. Written as DNA, the CDR3 is TGTGCCAGCAGTTACGACCTTCGGGGTAAGCAGTTCTTC.

This clonotype showed up many times. J is TRBJ2-1 and V is TRBV11-3, with D unclear. Trimming removed 0 bases from V and 8 bases from J, with 8 bases in between. Germline-derived CDR1 and CDR2 are SGHNT and YENEEA. This CDR3 has 13 amino acids. This CDR3 reads CASSLELGYEQFF. The CDR3, as DNA: TGTGCCAGCAGCTTAGAGCTGGGCTATGAGCAGTTCTTC.

With regard to this clonotype: The junction does not match germline at one end; this may be a read error. The chain joins TRBV13 to TRBJ1-2; D gene uncertain. The V gene's germline CDR1 is PRHDT and CDR2 FYEKMQ (reference sequence). This CDR3 region has 9 residues. DNA of the CDR3: TGTGCCAGCAGCTTTGAACAGAATTTC. This sequence encodes CASSFEQNF. The whole variable domain, remainder taken from reference TRBV13 and TRBJ1-2, is AAGVIQSPRHLIKEKRETATLKCYPIPRHDTVYWYQQGPGQDPQFLISFYEKMQSDKGSIPDRFSAQQFSDYHSELNMSSLELGDSALYFCASSFEQNFGSGTRLTVV.

This clonotype was picked up a small number of times. The chain carries TRBV27 and TRBJ2-2, with TRBD1 identical over 8 bases. Trimming cost V 3 bases and J 4 bases; bases outside gene matches: 16. This CDR3 comprises 19 residues. Germline loops: CDR1 MNHEY, CDR2 SMNVEV (reference sequence). CDR3 residues: CASSLWVQGAATGTGELFF. In nucleotides, the CDR3 is TGTGCCAGCAGTTTGTGGGTGCAGGGGGCGGCTACGGGCACCGGGGAGCTGTTTTTT.

The chain employs TRBV12-3 or TRBV12-4 and TRBJ1-5; 8 bases agree with TRBD1. CDR3 size: 15 residues. With 4 bases clipped from V and 6 bases from J, the junction kept 8 bases outside the gene matches. CDR3 bases: TGTGCCAGCAGTTCGGACAGGGTATTAGGTCAGCCCCAGCATTTT. Protein product: CASSSDRVLGQPQHF.

This clonotype was counted at least ten times. V usage is TRBV20-1 and J usage is TRBJ2-5; D is ambiguous. From germline, CDR1 is DFQATT and CDR2 SNEGSKA (reference sequence). CDR3 size: 13 residues. The V end was cut by 1 base, the J end by 1 base, with 7 bases between. The CDR3 loop is CSARGVPQETQYF. The CDR3 DNA is TGCAGTGCTAGAGGGGTCCCCCAAGAGACCCAGTACTTC.

The chain links TRBV5-5 to TRBJ2-1, with TRBD1 matching 10 bases. The V and J ends lost 3 bases and 5 bases, in that order; junction bases with no gene match: 5. The CDR3 is 15 amino acids. Per germline, CDR1 SGHKS and CDR2 YYEKEE (reference sequence). CDR3 in amino acids: CASSYDRGHHNEQFF. CDR3 coding DNA: TGTGCCAGCAGCTACGACAGGGGGCACCACAATGAGCAGTTCTTC. The entire variable domain, with the rest obtained from reference TRBV5-5 and TRBJ2-1, is as follows: DAGVTQSPTHLIKTRGQQVTLRCSPISGHKSVSWYQQVLGQGPQFIFQYYEKEERGRGNFPDRFSARQFPNYSSELNVNALLLGDSALYLCASSYDRGHHNEQFFGPGTRLTVL.

This clonotype was counted ten times or more. The V gene is TRBV12-3 or TRBV12-4, the J gene TRBJ2-3; D call uncertain. Between the trimmed V and J ends, which lost 2 bases and 1 base, there was a span of 10 bases. The CDR3 totals 15 residues. CDR3 amino acids: CASSLQSARTDTQYF. CDR3 DNA sequence: TGTGCCAGCAGTTTACAGAGCGCCCGCACAGATACGCAGTATTTT.

This chain links TRBV7-2 with TRBJ2-1; 13 nucleotides align to TRBD2. This CDR3 is 13 amino acids long. In germline, CDR1 is SGHTA, CDR2 FQGNSA. With V trimmed by 5 bases and J by 14 bases, 6 bases remained unmatched. CDR3 amino acids: CASSTWTSGRKFF. For the CDR3, the DNA is TGTGCCAGCAGCACTTGGACTAGCGGGAGAAAGTTCTTC.

This clonotype has a count of ten or more. The chain couples TRBV6-5 to TRBJ1-3; unclear D gene. Trimming removed 0 bases at V and 0 bases at J, with 6 bases between. This CDR3 contains 15 residues. Germline CDR1 MNHEY, CDR2 SVGAGI. The CDR3 DNA reads TGTGCCAGCAGTTACTCGACAAGCTCTGGAAACACCATATATTTT. Translation gives CASSYSTSSGNTIYF.

The rearrangement joins TRBV7-6 to TRBJ2-1; 7 nucleotides agree with TRBD2. The ends lost 5 bases at V and 1 base at J; junction bases unmatched: 5. Per germline, CDR1 SGHVS and CDR2 FNYEAQ. There are 15 residues in the CDR3. CDR3 sequence reads: CASSRLAQSYNEQFF. The CDR3 DNA is TGTGCCAGCAGCCGACTAGCACAGTCCTACAATGAGCAGTTCTTC.

V and J are TRBV21-1 and TRBJ2-3; TRBD2 is the table's D call and was not checked against the DNA. TRBV21-1 represents a pseudogene. The CDR3 consists of 16 residues. Here the CDR3 reads CASSSLGGFRPDTQYF. The CDR3 DNA is TGTGCCAGCAGCTCCCTCGGCGGGTTTCGCCCAGATACGCAGTATTTT.

This clonotype was detected only a few times. The chain carries TRBV10-3 and TRBJ1-5, with D possibly TRBD1 on 5 matching bases. V lost 0 bases and J lost 6, with 18 bases in between. The CDR3 has 17 residues. The germline CDR1 and CDR2 sequences are ENHRY and SYGVKD. CDR3 residues: CAISESSVWGGGQPQHF. As DNA, the CDR3 is TGTGCCATCAGTGAGTCGTCAGTTTGGGGTGGGGGTCAGCCCCAGCATTTT.

The chain joins TRBV6-2 or TRBV6-3 to TRBJ1-2; no reliable D call. This CDR3 comprises 13 residues. V was clipped by 7 bases and J by 3 bases, with 12 bases between them. The V gene's germline CDR1 is MNHEY and CDR2 SVGEGT. CDR3 residues: CASISGRDYGYTF. DNA of the CDR3: TGTGCCAGCATTTCGGGGAGAGACTATGGCTACACCTTC.

This clonotype was seen at least ten times. The junction shows a germline mismatch at one end, possibly a read error. The chain carries TRBV7-2 and TRBJ2-7; 9 nucleotides agree with TRBD1. The CDR3 extends over 13 amino acids. In germline, CDR1 is SGHTA, CDR2 FQGNSA. Written as DNA, the CDR3 is TGCGCCAGCAGCCCGGACAGGGGCTACGAGCAGTACTTC. Its protein is CASSPDRGYEQYF.

The rearrangement links TRBV7-9 to TRBJ2-2; a weak D match, TRBD1 (5 bases). The CDR3 length is 15 residues. CDR1 and CDR2 from the germline V gene are SEHNR and FQNEAQ (reference sequence). The germline V and J ends were trimmed by 3 bases and 5 bases, with 13 bases remaining between them. CDR3 loop: CASSFSQARTGELFF. The CDR3 nucleotides read TGTGCCAGCAGCTTCTCACAGGCGAGAACCGGGGAGCTGTTTTTT. The entire variable domain, with the rest obtained from reference TRBV7-9 and TRBJ2-2, is as follows: DTGVSQNPRHKITKRGQNVTFRCDPISEHNRLYWYRQTLGQGPEFLTYFQNEAQLEKSRLLSDRFSAERPKGSFSTLEIQRTEQGDSAMYLCASSFSQARTGELFFGEGSRLTVL.

This clonotype was seen a handful of times. The rearrangement uses TRBV9 and TRBJ1-1; D gene unclear. Germline V gives CDR1 SGDLS, CDR2 YYNGEE. V lost 4 bases, J lost 1 base, and 17 bases lay in between. The CDR3 totals 16 residues. The CDR3 protein is CASSPVFTVPNTEAFF. CDR3 DNA sequence: TGTGCCAGCAGCCCCGTATTCACAGTACCGAACACTGAAGCTTTCTTT.

J is TRBJ2-5 and V is TRBV6-5, with TRBD1 identical over 9 bases. With V trimmed by 2 bases and J by 5 bases, 6 bases remained unmatched. The length of the CDR3 is 15 residues. CDR1 and CDR2 (germline): MNHEY, SVGAGI. CDR3 coding DNA: TGTGCCAGCAGTTACGGACAGGGGCTAGGGGAGACCCAGTACTTC. It specifies CASSYGQGLGETQYF.

The V and J genes are TRBV7-2 and TRBJ1-2; D is perhaps TRBD1 (5 bases). The CDR3 is made up of 15 amino acids. Trimming cost V 7 bases and J 2 bases, with 17 bases left between them. Germline V lookup: CDR1 SGHTA, CDR2 FQGNSA. Written as DNA, the CDR3 is TGTGCCAGCACCAACACCGGGACGAAGAACTATGGCTACACCTTC. Residues: CASTNTGTKNYGYTF.

Many counts were recorded for this clonotype. The chain is built from TRBV12-3 or TRBV12-4 and TRBJ1-6; D uncertain. This CDR3 has 14 amino acids. The V end lost 5 bases, the J end lost 10 bases, and 15 bases lay between the germline ends. CDR3 sequence reads: CASSPDWRGSPLHF. The DNA of the CDR3 is TGTGCCAGCAGTCCAGACTGGAGAGGATCACCCCTCCACTTT.

This clonotype was seen a handful of times. This sequence joins TRBV4-2 and TRBJ2-5; 9 nucleotides match TRBD2. Germline loops: CDR1 LGHNA, CDR2 YNFKEQ. The junction had 12 bases not matched to a gene; V was cut back by 0 bases and J by 7 bases. This CDR3 comprises 17 residues. CDR3 sequence reads: CASSQDGGAGGGGTQYF. The CDR3 coding sequence is TGTGCCAGCAGCCAAGATGGAGGAGCGGGGGGAGGAGGGACCCAGTACTTC.